One sample yielded the 8 T cell receptor beta chains listed below, sequenced in a study of blood T cell repertoires in COVID-19. Here immunoSEQ multiplex PCR was the method, and the copy in TCRdb shows in-frame clones only, minus some. There are fewer than 200,000 clones in the sample; roughly 70% occur only once, and about 3% lies in the top ten. The sequenced sample consisted of peripheral blood. Source of these receptors: a woman older than 75 with acute or convalescent COVID-19.

The J gene is TRBJ2-3, the V gene TRBV9; 12 positions match TRBD2. CDR3 size: 15 residues. The junction had 10 bases not matched to a gene; V was cut back by 0 bases and J by 14 bases. Germline V gene sequence: CDR1 SGDLS, CDR2 YYNGEE. The CDR3, as DNA: TGTGCCAGCAGCGTAGAGCCTTCAACTAGCGGGAGGTCGTATTTT. This encodes CASSVEPSTSGRSYF.

The chain combines TRBV7-2 with TRBJ2-7; D remains unclear. Trimming stripped 5 bases from V and 3 bases from J, with 23 bases between. Germline CDR1 SGHTA, CDR2 FQGNSA. This CDR3 comprises 17 residues. CDR3 loop: CASSATSSDIIFYEQYF. CDR3 bases: TGTGCCAGCAGCGCCACATCTTCAGATATTATTTTCTACGAGCAGTACTTC.

This chain connects TRBV6-5 to TRBJ2-5; D remains ambiguous. The CDR3 covers 14 residues. The V end was cut by 0 bases, the J end by 4 bases, with 9 bases between. CDR1 is MNHEY, CDR2 SVGAGI, per germline. CDR3 loop: CASSYSNVRETQYF. The CDR3 nucleotides read TGTGCCAGCAGTTACTCGAACGTGAGAGAGACCCAGTACTTC.

The rearrangement joins TRBV28 to TRBJ2-7; D possibly corresponds to TRBD1 (6 bases). Germline V lookup: CDR1 MDHEN, CDR2 SYDVKM. Between the trimmed V and J ends, which lost 6 bases and 4 bases, there was a span of 19 bases. The CDR3 is made up of 15 amino acids. The chain's CDR3 is CASSSAGTSKYEQYF. CDR3 in DNA: TGTGCCAGCAGCAGTGCAGGGACAAGTAAGTACGAGCAGTACTTC.

This sequence joins TRBV5-1 and TRBJ1-2; D is unclear. The ends were cut back, 0 bases at V and 5 bases at J, with 11 bases in the middle. The germline gives CDR1 SGHRS, CDR2 YFSETQ. This CDR3 is 14 amino acids long. The CDR3 DNA sequence: TGCGCCAGCAGCTTGGCTGAGGGAAGGTATGGCTACACCTTC. Translated, it gives CASSLAEGRYGYTF.

This clone was observed a single time. The V and J genes are TRBV4-3 and TRBJ1-2; maybe TRBD1 (5 bases). Germline CDR1 is LGHNA and CDR2 is YSLEER. Between the trimmed V and J ends, which lost 0 bases and 4 bases, there was a span of 15 bases. The CDR3 has 16 residues. CDR3 nucleotides: TGCGCCAGCAGCCAAGAAAGGGCAGGGTCGATCTATGGCTACACCTTC. Protein: CASSQERAGSIYGYTF.

This clone was seen only once. This chain uses TRBV5-4 with TRBJ2-7; 9 positions match TRBD2. J lost 1 base, V lost 0 bases, and 2 bases had no gene match. CDR1 and CDR2 (germline): SGHNT, YYREEE (reference sequence). CDR3 length: 15 amino acids. CDR3 amino acids: CASSLGLAVSYEQYF. CDR3 bases: TGTGCCAGCAGCTTGGGACTAGCGGTGTCCTACGAGCAGTACTTC. The variable domain in full, completed from reference TRBV5-4 and TRBJ2-7, reads ETGVTQSPTHLIKTRGQQVTLRCSSQSGHNTVSWYQQALGQGPQFIFQYYREEENGRGNFPPRFSGLQFPNYSSELNVNALELDDSALYLCASSLGLAVSYEQYFGPGTRLTVT.

In its sample, this clone was seen a few times. The chain recombines TRBV19 with TRBJ2-5, with 8 positions matching TRBD1. V shed 5 bases and J 3 bases; nucleotides not matched to a gene: 11. This CDR3 spans 16 amino acids. From germline, CDR1 is LNHDA and CDR2 SQIVND (reference sequence). CDR3: CASSWGTGAGEETQYF. The CDR3, as DNA: TGTGCCAGTAGTTGGGGGACAGGAGCCGGAGAAGAGACCCAGTACTTC.